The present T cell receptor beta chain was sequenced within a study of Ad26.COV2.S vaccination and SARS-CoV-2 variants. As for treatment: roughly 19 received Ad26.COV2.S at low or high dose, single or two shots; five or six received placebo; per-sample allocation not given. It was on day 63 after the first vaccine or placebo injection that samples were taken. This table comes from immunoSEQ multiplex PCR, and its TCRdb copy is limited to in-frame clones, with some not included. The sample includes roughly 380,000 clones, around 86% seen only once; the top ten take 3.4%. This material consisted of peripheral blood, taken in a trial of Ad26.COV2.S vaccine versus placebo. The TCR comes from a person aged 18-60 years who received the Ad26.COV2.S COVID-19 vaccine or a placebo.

The CDR3 reads CASSPRSPGGKLFF. In DNA form, the CDR3 reads TGCGCCAGCAGTCCCAGGAGTCCCGGTGGAAAACTGTTTTTT. The V gene is TRBV4-1, the J gene TRBJ1-4; D gene ambiguous. The germline gives CDR1 MGHRA, CDR2 YSYEKL. V was cut by 6 bases and J by 10 bases, with 18 bases left in between. The CDR3 is 14 amino acids.